This T cell receptor (beta chain) came from a study of metastatic and nonmetastatic thyroid tumors. Whole-study context: The comparison covered peripheral blood and tumor or nodule tissue in malignant and benign thyroid patients.

This clone was detected ten times or more. What it binds is unknown. Thyroid surgery had not been preceded by any treatment in any patient. There are 14 residues in the CDR3. The V end was cut by 0 bases, the J end by 3 bases, with 7 bases between. Germline V gene lookup returns CDR1 SGHNT and CDR2 YENEEA. General study results and limits: For both blood and tumor, malignant thyroid tumors reportedly showed significantly higher TCR beta diversity than benign nodules did.

Authors' methods: The study's classifier, a distant-metastasis tool for papillary thyroid cancer, was built using CDR3 differences across clinicopathological groups. TCRdb used MiXCR to call clones anew from the PCR reads. Here the V and J calls rest on TCRdb's processing, not on the authors' analysis. The table has 26,000 or so clones, roughly 15% seen once. This clonotype was sampled from a male donor with papillary thyroid cancer or a benign thyroid nodule (not recorded which). Some clones in this sample may be carry-over from other donors' samples. Sequenced input: blood. The chain recombines TRBV11-3 with TRBJ2-3; TRBD2 might be the D (5 bases). CDR3 protein: CASSLDRGTDTQYF. CDR3 nucleotide sequence: TGTGCCAGCAGCTTAGATCGCGGGACAGATACGCAGTATTTT.